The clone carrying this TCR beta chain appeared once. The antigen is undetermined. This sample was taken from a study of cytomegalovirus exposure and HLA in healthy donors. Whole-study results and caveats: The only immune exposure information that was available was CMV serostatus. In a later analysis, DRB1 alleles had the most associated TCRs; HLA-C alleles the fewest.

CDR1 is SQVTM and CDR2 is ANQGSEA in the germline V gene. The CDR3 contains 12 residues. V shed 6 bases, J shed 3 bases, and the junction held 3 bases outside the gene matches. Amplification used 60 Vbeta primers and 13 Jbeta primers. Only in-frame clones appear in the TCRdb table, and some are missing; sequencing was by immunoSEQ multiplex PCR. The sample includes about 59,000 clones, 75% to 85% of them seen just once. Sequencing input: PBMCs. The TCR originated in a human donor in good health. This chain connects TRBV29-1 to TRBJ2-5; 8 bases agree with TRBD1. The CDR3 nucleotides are TGCAGCGTAGGGACAGGAGAAGAGACCCAGTACTTC. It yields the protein CSVGTGEETQYF.